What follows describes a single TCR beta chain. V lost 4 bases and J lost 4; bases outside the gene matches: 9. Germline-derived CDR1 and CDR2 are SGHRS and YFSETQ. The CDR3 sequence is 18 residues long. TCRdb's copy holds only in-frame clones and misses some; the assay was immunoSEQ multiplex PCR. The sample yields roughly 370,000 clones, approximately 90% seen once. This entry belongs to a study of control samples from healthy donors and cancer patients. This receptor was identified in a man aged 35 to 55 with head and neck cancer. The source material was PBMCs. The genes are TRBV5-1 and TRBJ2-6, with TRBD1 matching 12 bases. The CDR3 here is CASSPPGQGAWGANVLTF. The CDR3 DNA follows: TGCGCCAGCAGCCCTCCGGGACAGGGGGCGTGGGGGGCCAACGTCCTGACTTTC.